This TCR beta chain appears in the sequencing data of a study of T cell repertoires in cytomegalovirus infection. Overall study context: Indications came from public TCR beta signatures; they pointed to CMV infection and to a matching HLA type.

Using its own MiXCR run on the reads, TCRdb lists one record per CDR3 protein. The sample lists fewer than 550,000 distinct CDR3 sequences, approximately 10% occurring once. Study-wide findings and caveats: In two of eight donors, the top clonotype was HLA-C-restricted CMV-specific.

This CDR3 has 17 amino acids. Per the germline V gene, CDR1 is SSHAT and CDR2 is FNYEAQ (reference sequence). This clonotype was seen many times. Its antigen remains unidentified. At one end, the junction sequence differs from germline, possibly due to a read error. The sequenced sample was PBMCs. The V gene is TRBV7-7, the J gene TRBJ2-5; 10 nucleotides match TRBD2. This receptor was taken from a human donor in good health (CMV status not recorded). Some clones in this sample may be carry-over from other donors' samples. The DNA for the CDR3 is TGTGCTAGCAGCCCAGGGCGGGCTAGCGGGAGCGGTGAGACCCAGTACTTC. The encoded protein is CASSPGRASGSGETQYF.